Sequencing of this T cell receptor beta chain was carried out in a study of regulatory T cells in long-lasting Graves disease. Whole-study context: Positive TSH receptor antibodies alongside over 5 years of antithyroid drugs were what marked Graves' disease as persistent.

Time point: persistent/refractory GD, antithyroid drugs over 5 years with positive TRAb. From PBMCs, RNA was extracted and then used to make the TCR library. V lost 5 bases to trimming and J lost 1 base; unmatched junction nucleotides: 10. The CDR3 length is 16 residues. Per the germline V gene, CDR1 is MDHEN and CDR2 is SYDVKM. The sample holds many counts of this clonotype. Its target is not known. Study results and limitations: Study of thyroid tissue was not done, with only peripheral blood studied. Segments TRBV28, TRBJ1-2 and TRBJ2-5 showed preferential usage in persistent disease.

To make TCR beta libraries, researchers used iRepertoire HTBI primers and Arm-PCR of CDR3 regions. Original analysis: Among the samples, 60 or so TRBV and 14 to 15 TRBJ segments were identified. TCRdb used MiXCR to reprocess the multiplex PCR reads, holding one entry per CDR3 protein. TCRdb's processing, not the authors' own work, is the source of the V and J calls. This repertoire shows hundreds of thousands of distinct CDR3 sequences, about 20% found once; its top ten account for around 13%. Sequenced here: peripheral blood mononuclear cells (PBMCs), sampled when the disease was refractory, from a patient treated with antithyroid drugs. The TCR originated in a female donor with Graves disease. This sequence joins TRBV28 and TRBJ1-1; 7 bases are a match to TRBD1. The CDR3 coding sequence is TGTGCCAGCAGTCGATTACAGGGGCGCGGGAACACTGAAGCTTTCTTT. Translating it yields CASSRLQGRGNTEAFF.